This entry lists 21 T cell receptor beta chains sequenced from one sample in a study of monozygotic twins with inflammatory bowel disease. TCRdb processed the 5' RACE reads again and assigns one entry to each CDR3 protein, with no DNA. This listing includes about 330,000 distinct CDR3 sequences. Sequencing was carried out using blood. These receptors all come from a human donor with ulcerative colitis or Crohn's disease, or a healthy co-twin of an affected twin (not recorded which).

This chain links TRBV12-3 or TRBV12-4 with TRBJ1-3; TCRdb designates TRBD1, a call that cannot be tested without DNA. The CDR3 is made up of 13 amino acids. The CDR3 spells CAITGLAGNTIYF.

The chain joins TRBV4-1 to TRBJ2-7; lacking DNA, the TRBD2 call made by TCRdb goes unchecked. The germline V gene has CDR1 MGHRA and CDR2 YSYEKL. CDR3 size: 16 residues. CDR3 region: CASSQRGTSGTYEQYF.

V usage is TRBV30 and J usage is TRBJ1-2. Germline CDR1 reads GTSNPN; CDR2 reads SVGIG (reference sequence). The CDR3 loop spans 15 amino acids. The CDR3 protein is CAWEAPRGKNYGYTF. The full variable domain, with the rest looked up from reference TRBV30 and TRBJ1-2, is SQTIHQWPATLVQPVGSPLSLECTVEGTSNPNLYWYRQAAGRGLQLLFYSVGIGQISSEVPQNLSASRPQDRQFILSSKKLLLSDSGFYLCAWEAPRGKNYGYTFGSGTRLTVV.

V gene TRBV7-9 combines with J gene TRBJ1-1; without DNA, the TCRdb call of TRBD1 cannot be checked. CDR1 is SEHNR, CDR2 FQNEAQ, per germline (reference sequence). The CDR3 covers 14 residues. CDR3 loop: CASRRQGLETEAFF.

The chain is built from TRBV4-1 and TRBJ1-1; lacking DNA, the TRBD1 call made by TCRdb goes unchecked. The germline CDR1 and CDR2 sequences are MGHRA and YSYEKL. The CDR3 contains 14 residues. This CDR3 is CASSQAQGGAEAFF.

V gene TRBV4-3 combines with J gene TRBJ2-1; as DNA is missing, the TRBD2 call by TCRdb cannot be tested. CDR1 LGHNA and CDR2 YSLEER come from the germline V gene. The CDR3 covers 14 residues. CDR3 protein: CASSQDLVPNEQFF.

The chain recombines TRBV24-1 with TRBJ1-1. Germline assignment: CDR1 KGHDR and CDR2 SFDVKD. The CDR3 is 12 amino acids. CDR3 region: CATSDLGTKAFF.

The rearrangement uses TRBV20-1 and TRBJ2-7; the TCRdb call, TRBD2, lacks DNA for checking. Germline CDR1 DFQATT, CDR2 SNEGSKA (reference sequence). CDR3 size: 14 residues. CDR3 loop: CSARPGLAGYEQYF.

The rearrangement links TRBV24-1 to TRBJ2-1. Looked up from germline, CDR1 is KGHDR and CDR2 is SFDVKD. This CDR3 has 13 amino acids. CDR3 sequence: CATSVSSYNEQFF.

The CDR3 protein is CASSRTGSRGYEQYF. The J gene is TRBJ2-7, the V gene TRBV12-3 or TRBV12-4; TCRdb reports TRBD1, a call that lacks DNA to check it against. This CDR3 is built from 15 residues.

The rearrangement uses TRBV20-1 and TRBJ2-2; TCRdb proposes TRBD2, but this gene call is untestable without DNA. The germline V gene has CDR1 DFQATT and CDR2 SNEGSKA (reference sequence). The CDR3 runs 12 residues. The CDR3 region is CSAPGLIGELVF.

V is TRBV6-2 or TRBV6-3 and J is TRBJ2-1; TCRdb returns TRBD1, unconfirmable since there is no DNA. CDR1 and CDR2 (germline): MNHEY, SVGEGT. This CDR3 has 14 amino acids. This CDR3 is CASTSQGASDEQFF.

The gene calls are TRBV5-1 and TRBJ2-1; as DNA is missing, the TRBD2 call by TCRdb cannot be tested. The CDR3 is made up of 15 amino acids. Germline V gene sequence: CDR1 SGHRS, CDR2 YFSETQ. Here the CDR3 reads CASKKDGPTYNEQFF.

This chain links TRBV2 with TRBJ1-5; the D gene TCRdb calls, TRBD1, cannot be checked with no DNA. CDR1 is SNHLY, CDR2 FYNNEI, per germline. The CDR3 consists of 12 residues. Here the CDR3 reads CASAGESQPQHF.

The rearrangement joins TRBV9 to TRBJ1-3; TCRdb picks TRBD1, but there is no DNA to check that call. Looked up from germline, CDR1 is SGDLS and CDR2 is YYNGEE. CDR3 length: 15 amino acids. CDR3 region: CASSVGQLSGNTIYF. The complete variable domain, with remaining parts taken from reference TRBV9 and TRBJ1-3, reads DSGVTQTPKHLITATGQRVTLRCSPRSGDLSVYWYQQSLDQGLQFLIQYYNGEERAKGNILERFSAQQFPDLHSELNLSSLELGDSALYFCASSVGQLSGNTIYFGEGSWLTVV.

This rearrangement joins TRBV12-3 or TRBV12-4 to TRBJ2-7; TCRdb picks TRBD1, but there is no DNA to check that call. The CDR3 length is 15 residues. The chain's CDR3 is CASSFVTGGGYEQYF.

V gene TRBV4-1 combines with J gene TRBJ2-7; TCRdb reports TRBD1, a call that lacks DNA to check it against. The CDR3 is made up of 16 amino acids. Germline V gene data show CDR1 as MGHRA and CDR2 as YSYEKL. The CDR3 protein is CASSQELTGGWYEQYF.

CDR3 loop: CSARIAGGPGELFF. This rearrangement joins TRBV20-1 to TRBJ2-2; lacking DNA, the TRBD2 call made by TCRdb goes unchecked. The CDR3 has 14 residues. The germline CDR1 and CDR2 sequences are DFQATT and SNEGSKA (reference sequence).

The chain employs TRBV7-2 and TRBJ2-7; TCRdb returns TRBD2, unconfirmable since there is no DNA. This CDR3 contains 16 residues. CDR1 and CDR2 (germline): SGHTA, FQGNSA. The CDR3 loop reads CASSVTSGKTSYEQYF. Using reference TRBV7-2 and TRBJ2-7 for the parts outside the CDR3, the full variable domain is GAGVSQSPSNKVTEKGKDVELRCDPISGHTALYWYRQSLGQGLEFLIYFQGNSAPDKSGLPSDRFSAERTGGSVSTLTIQRTQQEDSAVYLCASSVTSGKTSYEQYFGPGTRLTVT.

The rearrangement uses TRBV10-3 and TRBJ1-5; with no DNA, the TCRdb D assignment of TRBD1 cannot be verified. The CDR3 is 16 residues long. Germline-derived CDR1 and CDR2 are ENHRY and SYGVKD. CDR3 in amino acids: CAISESGGYSNQPQHF.

V gene TRBV20-1 combines with J gene TRBJ1-2; TCRdb names TRBD1, which stays unverified in the absence of DNA. Germline V lookup: CDR1 DFQATT, CDR2 SNEGSKA (reference sequence). The CDR3 is made up of 17 amino acids. Here the CDR3 reads CSARETSGQGSFYGYTF.